The present entry profiles one T cell receptor (beta chain) with its context. Its matching antigen is unknown. The data belong to a study of graft-versus-host responses after intestinal transplantation. Losses at the gene ends were 8 bases for V and 3 bases for J; bases not matched to a gene: 12. This CDR3 comprises 15 residues. CDR1 is SGHRS, CDR2 YFSETQ, per germline. This table comes from immunoSEQ multiplex PCR, and its TCRdb copy is limited to in-frame clones, with some not included. In the table there are roughly 51,000 clones, 70% to 90% of which are singletons. This TCR derives from a human donor who was the organ donor for an intestinal transplant. The sample in question was unstimulated CD4+ T cells sorted from spleen or lymph node cells, obtained before transplant. The chain is built from TRBV5-1 and TRBJ2-3; 7 nucleotides agree with TRBD2. The CDR3 sequence is CASSAGSGQTDTQYF. In nucleotides, the CDR3 is TGCGCCAGTTCAGCGGGAAGTGGGCAAACAGATACGCAGTATTTT.